The 11 T cell receptor beta chains reported below all come from one sample, sequenced in a study of blood T cells in healthy people across ages. With a J-beta primer mix and a sample-barcoded 5' primer, a second PCR ran roughly 6 to 12 cycles. In TCRdb, the 5' RACE reads were re-called with MiXCR into one record per CDR3 protein. This table has around 750,000 distinct CDR3 sequences, 53% appearing once. Sequenced input: blood. These receptors all come from a man aged 80 or over in good health.

The chain couples TRBV20-1 to TRBJ1-2, with a weak D call TRBD1 (6 bases). The CDR3 spans 13 residues. V shed 1 base and J shed 3 bases, with 9 bases lying between them. CDR1 is DFQATT, CDR2 SNEGSKA, per germline (reference sequence). The CDR3 DNA sequence: TGCAGTGCTAGAGTCAACAGGGACTATGGCTACACCTTC. It translates to CSARVNRDYGYTF.

The gene calls are TRBV10-3 and TRBJ2-1; 8 bases fit TRBD2. The CDR3 is 13 amino acids. Looked up from germline, CDR1 is ENHRY and CDR2 is SYGVKD. With 7 bases clipped from V and 4 bases from J, the junction kept 3 bases outside the gene matches. The CDR3 DNA reads TGTGCCATCAAACTAGCGGAGTACAATGAGCAGTTCTTC. Its protein product is CAIKLAEYNEQFF.

A single count supports this clonotype. The chain combines TRBV12-5 with TRBJ1-1; a weak D match, TRBD1 (6 bases). CDR1 is LGHNT and CDR2 is FRNRAP in the germline V gene. The V and J ends lost 5 bases and 1 base respectively, with 8 bases between them. CDR3 length equals 13 residues. The CDR3 nucleotides read TGTGCTAGTGGTGTGGGACAGAACACTGAAGCTTTCTTT. Residues: CASGVGQNTEAFF.

This clonotype was seen just once. The V and J genes are TRBV7-9 and TRBJ2-5; D not resolved. The germline gives CDR1 SEHNR, CDR2 FQNEAQ (reference sequence). This CDR3 is 15 amino acids long. The V gene lost 4 bases and the J gene lost 11 bases, with 23 bases spanning the gap. The CDR3 is CASSSAATLYNEQYF. CDR3 coding DNA: TGTGCCAGCAGCTCCGCTGCTACCTTATACAATGAGCAGTACTTC.

With respect to this clonotype: One junction end does not reproduce the germline sequence, and a read error may be involved. The CDR3 reads CASSSGTVNTEAFF. In DNA, the CDR3 is TGTGCCAGCAGTTCCGGGACAGTGAATACTGAAGCTTTCTTT. The chain joins TRBV7-2 to TRBJ1-1, with 7 bases matching TRBD1. CDR1 is SGHTA, CDR2 FQGNSA, per germline. This CDR3 is 14 amino acids long.

At least ten counts were recorded for this clonotype. This chain connects TRBV29-1 to TRBJ2-3; 7 bases line up with TRBD1. There are 13 residues in the CDR3. Germline V gene data show CDR1 as SQVTM and CDR2 as ANQGSEA. Trimming took 7 bases from V and 6 from J; bases not matched to a gene: 10. The CDR3 protein is CSETRDSSDTQYF. CDR3 coding DNA: TGCAGCGAGACACGGGACAGCAGCGATACGCAGTATTTT.

The gene calls are TRBV24-1 and TRBJ2-1; 8 bases map to TRBD1. Germline CDR1 KGHDR, CDR2 SFDVKD. This CDR3 is 15 amino acids long. The V and J ends lost 3 bases and 8 bases, in that order; junction bases with no gene match: 8. The CDR3 sequence is CATSDTTGGRDEQFF. The DNA of the CDR3 is TGTGCCACCAGTGATACTACAGGGGGGCGGGATGAGCAGTTCTTC.

There are a few counts of this clonotype. The CDR3 is CATSRGGTGGLNEQFF. The CDR3 DNA reads as TGTGCCACCAGCAGAGGCGGGACAGGGGGCTTAAATGAGCAGTTCTTC. The chain recombines TRBV15 with TRBJ2-1; 12 bases agree with TRBD1. The germline V gene encodes CDR1 LNHNV and CDR2 YYDKDF (reference sequence). The CDR3 runs to 16 residues. J gave up 7 bases and V 1 base, and 5 bases lay outside the gene matches. Complete variable domain (other parts from reference TRBV15 and TRBJ2-1): DAMVIQNPRYQVTQFGKPVTLSCSQTLNHNVMYWYQQKSSQAPKLLFHYYDKDFNNEADTPDNFQSRRPNTSFCFLDIRSPGLGDTAMYLCATSRGGTGGLNEQFFGPGTRLTVL.

The V call is TRBV20-1, the J call TRBJ2-7; D possibly corresponds to TRBD2 (6 bases). This CDR3 region has 13 residues. Trimming pared 7 bases from V and 6 bases from J, leaving 19 bases between. Germline-derived CDR1 and CDR2 are DFQATT and SNEGSKA (reference sequence). CDR3 sequence reads: CSVQGAGYFEQYF. DNA of the CDR3: TGCAGTGTCCAGGGTGCGGGGTACTTCGAGCAGTACTTC.

The sample holds a few counts of this clonotype. CDR3 DNA sequence: TGTGCCAGCAGTGAATCTCCGGCGGACAGTACCCTAAATGGCTACACCTTC. Amino acids: CASSESPADSTLNGYTF. J is TRBJ1-2 and V is TRBV25-1; possibly TRBD1 for D (6 bases). The CDR3 sequence is 17 residues long. The germline gives CDR1 MGHDK, CDR2 SYGVNS. V was pared by 1 base and J by 6 bases, with 21 bases between.

In this sample, this clonotype turned up once. Relative to the germline gene, one junction end is altered; a read error may explain this. The V gene is TRBV6-6, the J gene TRBJ2-1; 8 bases map to TRBD2. The CDR3 runs to 16 residues. Germline lookup yields CDR1 MNHNY and CDR2 SVGAGI (reference sequence). The CDR3 DNA follows: TGCGCCAGCATGACCTCTCGCGGGAGGTCCTACAATGAGCAGTTCTTC. Residues: CASMTSRGRSYNEQFF.